The count of the clone carrying this T cell receptor beta chain is one. Its antigen is unidentified. Germline V gene lookup returns CDR1 SQVTM and CDR2 ANQGSEA. This CDR3 has 12 amino acids. Trimming removed 7 bases from V and 0 bases from J, with 9 bases in between. Sequencing was performed with immunoSEQ multiplex PCR; in TCRdb, only in-frame clones are kept and a portion is missing. Of over 2 million clones listed, less than 95% are singletons. The sample comes from a study of shared clonotypes between healthy human individuals. Study-level results: In contrast to clonotypes shared by all four donors, non-shared clonotypes had lower generation probabilities.

Naivety among CD8 cells was defined by CD45RO negativity and positive CCR7 selection, thereby excluding terminally differentiated effector memory CD45RA+ cells. The sequencing sample was made of naive CD8+ T cells sorted from blood. The clonotype originates from a young man in good health. V gene TRBV29-1 combines with J gene TRBJ1-2, with unresolved D. Here the CDR3 reads CSAVVTNYGYTF. CDR3 sequence (DNA): TGCAGCGCTGTAGTGACTAACTATGGCTACACCTTC.